This T cell receptor beta chain was recorded in a study of T cell responses to AZD1222 COVID-19 vaccine. Overall study results and limits: Samples come after the peak T cell response, not at day 14.

V shed 2 bases and J 7 bases; nucleotides not matched to a gene: 9. This CDR3 region has 17 residues. Germline lookup yields CDR1 SQVTM and CDR2 ANQGSEA. Using immunoSEQ multiplex PCR, the repertoire was profiled, and TCRdb retains in-frame clones only, with some absent. The data contain more than 95,000 clones, less than 95% of them seen just once; the ten biggest clones take up about 4.3%. On this clone itself: The target antigen is unknown.

The receptor comes from an adult in good health. The chain carries TRBV29-1 and TRBJ2-2; TRBD2 matches at 14 bases. The sequencing used peripheral blood, collected on day 0 of MenACWY control vaccination. The CDR3 coding sequence is TGCAGCGTTGAACGGCCACAGGGACTAGCGGGAGTCGGGGAGCTGTTTTTT. Translating gives CSVERPQGLAGVGELFF.